The subject of this entry is one TCR beta chain. Clones were read by immunoSEQ multiplex PCR, and TCRdb kept only the in-frame ones, dropping some. This sample yields about 10,000 clones, of which about three quarters are seen a single time; roughly 13% belongs to the top ten. Trimming removed 3 bases at V and 4 bases at J, with 7 bases between. The CDR3 covers 13 residues. Germline CDR1 reads MNHNS; CDR2 reads SASEGT. This sample is drawn from a study of chemoradiotherapy in HPV16-positive cancers. As for the study in general: Candidate HPV-specific clones and shared TCR motifs came from a couple of HPV16-positive patients.

This sequence joins TRBV6-1 and TRBJ1-5; D call uncertain. The receptor was isolated from a human donor with HPV-associated anogenital cancer. Here the sequenced sample was tumor tissue, taken from a patient who underwent chemoradiotherapy. The CDR3 protein is CASSDSPNQPQHF. CDR3 DNA sequence: TGTGCCAGCAGTGACAGTCCAAATCAGCCCCAGCATTTT.